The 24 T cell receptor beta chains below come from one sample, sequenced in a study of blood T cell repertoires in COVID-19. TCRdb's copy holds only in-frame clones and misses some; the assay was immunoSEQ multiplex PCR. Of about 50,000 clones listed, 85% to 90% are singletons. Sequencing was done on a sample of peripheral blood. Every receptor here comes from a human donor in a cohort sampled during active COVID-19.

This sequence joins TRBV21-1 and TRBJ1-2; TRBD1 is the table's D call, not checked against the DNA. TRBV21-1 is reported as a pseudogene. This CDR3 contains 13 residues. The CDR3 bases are TGTGCCAGCAACTACTTCAGGGGGCCTGGCTACACCTTC. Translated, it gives CASNYFRGPGYTF.

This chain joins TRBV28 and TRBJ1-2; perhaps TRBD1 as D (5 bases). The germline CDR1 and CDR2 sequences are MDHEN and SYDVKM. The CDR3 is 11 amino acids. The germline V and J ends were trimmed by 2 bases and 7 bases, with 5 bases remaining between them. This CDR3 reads CASSLRGGYTF. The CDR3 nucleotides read TGTGCCAGCAGTTTAAGGGGTGGCTACACCTTC.

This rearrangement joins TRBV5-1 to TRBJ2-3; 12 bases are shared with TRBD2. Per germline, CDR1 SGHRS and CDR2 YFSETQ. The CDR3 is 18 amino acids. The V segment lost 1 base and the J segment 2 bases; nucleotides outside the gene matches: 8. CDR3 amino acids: CASSLKRPSGGATDTQYF. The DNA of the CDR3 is TGCGCCAGCAGCTTGAAGAGGCCTAGCGGGGGGGCCACAGATACGCAGTATTTT.

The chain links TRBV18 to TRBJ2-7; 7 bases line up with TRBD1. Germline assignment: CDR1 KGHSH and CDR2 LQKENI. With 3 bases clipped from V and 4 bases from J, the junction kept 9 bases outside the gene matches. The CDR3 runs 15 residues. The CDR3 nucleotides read TGTGCCAGCTCACCTACCGACAGGGTCGGATACGAGCAGTACTTC. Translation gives CASSPTDRVGYEQYF.

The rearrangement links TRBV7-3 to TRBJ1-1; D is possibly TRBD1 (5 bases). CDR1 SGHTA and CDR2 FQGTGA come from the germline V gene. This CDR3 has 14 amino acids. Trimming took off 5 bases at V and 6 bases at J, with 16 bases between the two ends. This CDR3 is CASSPGRGMAEAFF. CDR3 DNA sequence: TGTGCCAGCAGCCCGGGACGGGGGATGGCTGAAGCTTTCTTT. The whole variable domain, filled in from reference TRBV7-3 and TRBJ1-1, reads GAGVSQTPSNKVTEKGKYVELRCDPISGHTALYWYRQSLGQGPEFLIYFQGTGAADDSGLPNDRFFAVRPEGSVSTLKIQRTERGDSAVYLCASSPGRGMAEAFFGQGTRLTVV.

As DNA, the CDR3 is TGTGCCAGCAGCTTAGCCCCCCAGGGAGGCTATGGCTACACCTTC. This translates into CASSLAPQGGYGYTF. The chain joins TRBV11-2 to TRBJ1-2; the D gene is possibly TRBD1 (5 bases). Germline V lookup: CDR1 SGHAT, CDR2 FQNNGV. Trimming pared 1 base from V and 4 bases from J, leaving 13 bases between. This CDR3 has 15 residues.

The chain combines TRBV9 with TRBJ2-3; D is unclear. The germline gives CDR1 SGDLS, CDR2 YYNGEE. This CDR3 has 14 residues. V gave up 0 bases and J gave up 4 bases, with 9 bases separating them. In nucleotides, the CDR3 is TGTGCCAGCAGCGTAGGACCCCAGGCAGATACGCAGTATTTT. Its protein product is CASSVGPQADTQYF.

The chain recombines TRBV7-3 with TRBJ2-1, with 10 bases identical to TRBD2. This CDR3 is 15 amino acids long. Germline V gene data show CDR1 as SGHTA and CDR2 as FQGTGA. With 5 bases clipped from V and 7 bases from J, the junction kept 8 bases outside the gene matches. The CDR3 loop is CASSREAGGRNEQFF. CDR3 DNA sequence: TGTGCCAGCAGCCGAGAAGCGGGGGGGCGAAATGAGCAGTTCTTC.

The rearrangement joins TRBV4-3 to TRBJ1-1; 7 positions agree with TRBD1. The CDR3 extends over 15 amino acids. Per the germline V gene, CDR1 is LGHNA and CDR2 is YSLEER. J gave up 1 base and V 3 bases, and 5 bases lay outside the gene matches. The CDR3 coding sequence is TGCGCCAGCAGCCAGAGACAGGGCACGAACACTGAAGCTTTCTTT. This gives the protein CASSQRQGTNTEAFF.

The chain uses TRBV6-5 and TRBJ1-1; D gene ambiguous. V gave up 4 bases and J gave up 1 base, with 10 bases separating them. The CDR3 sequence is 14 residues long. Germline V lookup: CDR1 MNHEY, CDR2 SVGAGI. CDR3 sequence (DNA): TGTGCCAGCAGTTCCAGGACTGGGAACACTGAAGCTTTCTTT. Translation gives CASSSRTGNTEAFF.

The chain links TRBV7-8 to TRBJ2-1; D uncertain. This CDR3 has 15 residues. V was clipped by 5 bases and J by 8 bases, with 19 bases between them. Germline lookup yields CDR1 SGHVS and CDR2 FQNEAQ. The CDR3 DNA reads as TGTGCCAGCAGCCTAGAGTATGCCGTAGCCTATGAGCAGTTCTTC. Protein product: CASSLEYAVAYEQFF.

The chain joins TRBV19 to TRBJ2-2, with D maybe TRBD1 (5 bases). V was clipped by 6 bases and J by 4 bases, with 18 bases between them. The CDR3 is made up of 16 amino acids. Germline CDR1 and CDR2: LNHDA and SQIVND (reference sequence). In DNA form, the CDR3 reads TGTGCCAGTAGCAGTGAGGCAGGGAAGGTCACCGGGGAGCTGTTTTTT. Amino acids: CASSSEAGKVTGELFF.

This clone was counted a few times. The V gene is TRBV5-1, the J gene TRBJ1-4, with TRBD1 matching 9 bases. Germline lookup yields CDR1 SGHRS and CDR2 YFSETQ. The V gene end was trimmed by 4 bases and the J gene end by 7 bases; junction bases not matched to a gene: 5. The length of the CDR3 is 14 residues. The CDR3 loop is CASSRDRDTEKLFF. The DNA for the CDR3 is TGCGCCAGCAGCAGGGACAGGGATACTGAAAAACTGTTTTTT.

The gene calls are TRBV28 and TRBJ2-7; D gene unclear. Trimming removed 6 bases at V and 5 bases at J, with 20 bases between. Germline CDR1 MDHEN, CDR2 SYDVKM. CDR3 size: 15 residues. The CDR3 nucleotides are TGTGCCAGCAGACTCCGAAGACAAGCACCGGACGAGCAGTACTTC. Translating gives CASRLRRQAPDEQYF.

This CDR3 is CASSIEGLAGGSHNEQFF. DNA of the CDR3: TGTGCCAGTAGTATAGAGGGACTAGCGGGAGGATCCCACAATGAGCAGTTCTTC. This chain joins TRBV19 and TRBJ2-1; 15 bases are shared with TRBD2. Germline CDR1 is LNHDA and CDR2 is SQIVND (reference sequence). This CDR3 is built from 18 residues. The junction had 5 bases not matched to a gene; V was cut back by 0 bases and J by 5 bases.

The CDR3 nucleotides are TGTGCCAGCAGCCTCAGGACAGGGACAGATACGCAGTATTTT. Translated: CASSLRTGTDTQYF. The chain has TRBV13 and TRBJ2-3; 8 positions agree with TRBD1. V was clipped by 5 bases and J by 3 bases; unmatched bases: 4. Per germline, CDR1 PRHDT and CDR2 FYEKMQ (reference sequence). The CDR3 has 14 residues. The full variable domain, in which reference TRBV13 and TRBJ2-3 provide the parts outside the CDR3, is AAGVIQSPRHLIKEKRETATLKCYPIPRHDTVYWYQQGPGQDPQFLISFYEKMQSDKGSIPDRFSAQQFSDYHSELNMSSLELGDSALYFCASSLRTGTDTQYFGPGTRLTVL.

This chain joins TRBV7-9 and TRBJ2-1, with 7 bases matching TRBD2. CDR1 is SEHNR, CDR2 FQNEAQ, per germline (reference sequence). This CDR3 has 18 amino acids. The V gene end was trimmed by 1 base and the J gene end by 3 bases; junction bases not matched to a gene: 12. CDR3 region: CASSLVGGRAQVYNEQFF. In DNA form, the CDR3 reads TGTGCCAGCAGCTTAGTAGGTGGGAGGGCCCAGGTCTACAATGAGCAGTTCTTC.

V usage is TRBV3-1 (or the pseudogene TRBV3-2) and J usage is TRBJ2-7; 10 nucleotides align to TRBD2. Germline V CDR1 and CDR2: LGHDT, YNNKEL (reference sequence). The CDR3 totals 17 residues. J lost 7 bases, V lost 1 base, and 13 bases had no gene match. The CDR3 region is CASSQVGLAGDSEEQYF. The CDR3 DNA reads TGTGCCAGCAGCCAAGTCGGTCTAGCGGGGGATTCTGAAGAGCAGTACTTC.

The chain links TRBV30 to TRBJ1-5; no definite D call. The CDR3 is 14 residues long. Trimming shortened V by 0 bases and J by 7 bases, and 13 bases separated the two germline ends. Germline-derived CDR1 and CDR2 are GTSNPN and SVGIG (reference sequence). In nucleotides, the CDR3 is TGTGCCTGGAGTGTCTCGGGGTTGATGCAGCCCCAGCATTTT. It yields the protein CAWSVSGLMQPQHF.

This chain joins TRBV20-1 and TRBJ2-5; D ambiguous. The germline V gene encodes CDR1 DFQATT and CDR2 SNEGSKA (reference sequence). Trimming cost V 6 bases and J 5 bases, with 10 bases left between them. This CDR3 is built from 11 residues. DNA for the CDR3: TGCAGTGCGCCTATGCGGGAGACCCAGTACTTC. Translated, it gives CSAPMRETQYF.

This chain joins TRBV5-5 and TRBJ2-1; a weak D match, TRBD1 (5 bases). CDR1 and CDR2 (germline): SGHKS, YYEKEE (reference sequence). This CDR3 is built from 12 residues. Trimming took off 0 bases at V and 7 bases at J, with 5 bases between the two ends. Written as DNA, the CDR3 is TGTGCCAGCAGCTTGGAGGGGAATGAGCAGTTCTTC. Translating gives CASSLEGNEQFF.

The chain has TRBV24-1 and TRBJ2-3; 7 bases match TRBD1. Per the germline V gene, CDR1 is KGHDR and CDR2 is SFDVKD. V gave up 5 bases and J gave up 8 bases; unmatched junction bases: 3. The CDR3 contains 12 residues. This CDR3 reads CATSGPGGTQYF. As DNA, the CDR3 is TGTGCCACCAGTGGCCCAGGGGGTACGCAGTATTTT.

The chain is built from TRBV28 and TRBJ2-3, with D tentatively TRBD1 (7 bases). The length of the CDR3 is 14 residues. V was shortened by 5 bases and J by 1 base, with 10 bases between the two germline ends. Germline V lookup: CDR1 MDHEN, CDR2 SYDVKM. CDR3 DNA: TGTGCCAGCAGTCCAGGGGGGCGCACAGATACGCAGTATTTT. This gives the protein CASSPGGRTDTQYF.

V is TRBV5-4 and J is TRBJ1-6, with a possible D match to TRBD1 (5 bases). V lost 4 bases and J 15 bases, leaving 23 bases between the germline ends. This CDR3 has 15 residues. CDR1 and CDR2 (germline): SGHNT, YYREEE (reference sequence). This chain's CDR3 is CASSAGGDWERNLHF. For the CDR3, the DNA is TGTGCCAGCAGCGCCGGGGGGGACTGGGAAAGAAACCTCCACTTT.